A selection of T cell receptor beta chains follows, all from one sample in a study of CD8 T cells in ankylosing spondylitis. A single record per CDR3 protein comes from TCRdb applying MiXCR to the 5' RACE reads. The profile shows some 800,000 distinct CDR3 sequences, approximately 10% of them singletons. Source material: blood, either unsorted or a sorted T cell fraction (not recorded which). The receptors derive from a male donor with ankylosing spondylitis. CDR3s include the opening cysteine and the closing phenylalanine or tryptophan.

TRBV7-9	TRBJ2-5	CASSLSASGETQYF
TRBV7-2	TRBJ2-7	CASRRSGSTYEQYF
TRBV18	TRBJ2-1	CASSPSGHNEQFF
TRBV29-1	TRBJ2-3	CSVDGDWVTDTQYF
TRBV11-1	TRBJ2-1	CASSDSSGPYNEQFF
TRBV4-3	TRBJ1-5	CASSQDRRQPQHF
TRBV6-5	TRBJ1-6	CASSYSARWDVNSPLHF
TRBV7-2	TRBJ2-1	CASSPSWHSGFF
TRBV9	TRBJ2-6	CASSVADFGVLTF
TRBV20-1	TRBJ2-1	CSASPTSGAYNEQFF
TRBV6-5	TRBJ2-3	CASSYGLGRGSTDTQYF
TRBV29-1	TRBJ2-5	CSVTRYQETQYF
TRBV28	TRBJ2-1	CASSGQGNEQFF
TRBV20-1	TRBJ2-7	CSARDGTGNYEQYF
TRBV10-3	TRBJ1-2	CAISFGQGDYGYTF